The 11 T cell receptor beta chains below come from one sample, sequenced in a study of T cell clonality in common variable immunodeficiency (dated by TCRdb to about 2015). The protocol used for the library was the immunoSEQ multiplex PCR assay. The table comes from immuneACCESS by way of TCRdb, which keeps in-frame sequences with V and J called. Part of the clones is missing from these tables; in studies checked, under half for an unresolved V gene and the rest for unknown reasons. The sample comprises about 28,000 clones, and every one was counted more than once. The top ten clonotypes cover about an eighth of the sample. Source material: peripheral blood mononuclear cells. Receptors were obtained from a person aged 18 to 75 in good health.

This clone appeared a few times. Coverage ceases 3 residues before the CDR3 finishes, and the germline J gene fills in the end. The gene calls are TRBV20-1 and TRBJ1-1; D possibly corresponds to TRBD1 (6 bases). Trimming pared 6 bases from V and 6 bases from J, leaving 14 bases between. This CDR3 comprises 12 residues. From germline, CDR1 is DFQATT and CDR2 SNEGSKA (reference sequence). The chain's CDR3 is CSAAGQTPEAFF. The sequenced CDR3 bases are TGCAGTGCCGCCGGACAGACCCCTGAA.

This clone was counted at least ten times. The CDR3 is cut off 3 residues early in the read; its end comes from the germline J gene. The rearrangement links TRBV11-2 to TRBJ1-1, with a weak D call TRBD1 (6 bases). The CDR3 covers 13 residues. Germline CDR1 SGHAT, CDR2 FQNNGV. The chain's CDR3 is CASSLADDREAFF. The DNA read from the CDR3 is TGTGCCAGCAGCTTAGCGGATGACAGGGAA.

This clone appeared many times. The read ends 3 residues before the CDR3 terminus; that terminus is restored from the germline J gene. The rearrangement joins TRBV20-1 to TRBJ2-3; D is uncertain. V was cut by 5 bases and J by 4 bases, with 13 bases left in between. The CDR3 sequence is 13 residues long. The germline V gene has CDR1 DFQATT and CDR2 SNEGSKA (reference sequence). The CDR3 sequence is CSAASSMADTQYF. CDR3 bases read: TGCAGTGCTGCCTCTTCTATGGCAGATACG.

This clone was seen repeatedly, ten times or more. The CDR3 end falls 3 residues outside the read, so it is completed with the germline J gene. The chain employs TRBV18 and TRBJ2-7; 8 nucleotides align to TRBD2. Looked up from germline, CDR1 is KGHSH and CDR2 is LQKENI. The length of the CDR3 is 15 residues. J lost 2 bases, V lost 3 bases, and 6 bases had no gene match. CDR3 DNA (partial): TGTGCCAGCTCACCGCCCCCCGGGGGGGCCTACGAG. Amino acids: CASSPPPGGAYE. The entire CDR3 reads CASSPPPGGAYEQYF.

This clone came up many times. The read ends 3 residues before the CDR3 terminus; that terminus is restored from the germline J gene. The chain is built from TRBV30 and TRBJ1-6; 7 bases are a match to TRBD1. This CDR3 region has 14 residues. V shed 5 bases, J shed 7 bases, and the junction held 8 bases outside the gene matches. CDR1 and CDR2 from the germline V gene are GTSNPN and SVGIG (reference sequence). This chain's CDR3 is CAWWPDRPNSPLHF. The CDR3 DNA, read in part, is TGTGCCTGGTGGCCGGACAGGCCCAATTCACCC.

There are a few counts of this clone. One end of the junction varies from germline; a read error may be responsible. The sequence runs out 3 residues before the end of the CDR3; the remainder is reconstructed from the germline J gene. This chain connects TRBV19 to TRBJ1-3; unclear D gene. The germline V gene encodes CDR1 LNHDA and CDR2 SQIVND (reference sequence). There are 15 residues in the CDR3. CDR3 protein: CASSRGIDTGNAIYF. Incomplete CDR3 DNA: TGTGCCTCCTCGCGGGGAATCGACACTGGAAACGCC.

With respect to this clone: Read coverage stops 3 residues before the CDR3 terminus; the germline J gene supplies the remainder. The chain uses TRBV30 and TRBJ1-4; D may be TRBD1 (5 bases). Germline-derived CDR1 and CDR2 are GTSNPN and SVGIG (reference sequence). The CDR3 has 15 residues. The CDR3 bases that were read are TGTGCCTGGAGTCCGAGGGGCGGCCCAAATTCACCA. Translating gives CAWSPRGGPNSP. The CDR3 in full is CAWSPRGGPNSPLFF.

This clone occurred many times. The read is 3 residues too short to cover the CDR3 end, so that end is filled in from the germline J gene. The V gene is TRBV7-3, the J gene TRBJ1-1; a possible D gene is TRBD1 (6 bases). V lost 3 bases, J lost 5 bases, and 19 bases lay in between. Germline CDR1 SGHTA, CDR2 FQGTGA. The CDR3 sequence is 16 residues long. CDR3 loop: CASSFVEKGVHTEAFF. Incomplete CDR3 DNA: TGTGCCAGCAGCTTTGTCGAGAAGGGGGTACATACTGAA.

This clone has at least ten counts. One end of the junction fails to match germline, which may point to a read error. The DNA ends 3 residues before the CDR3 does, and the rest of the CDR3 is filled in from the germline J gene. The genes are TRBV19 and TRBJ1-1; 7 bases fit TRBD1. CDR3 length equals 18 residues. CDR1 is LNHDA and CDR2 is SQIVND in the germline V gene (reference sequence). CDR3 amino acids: CASSIAQGQPPKETEAFF. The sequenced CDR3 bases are TGTGCCAGTAGCATAGCCCAGGGACAGCCCCCAAAGGAGACTGAA.

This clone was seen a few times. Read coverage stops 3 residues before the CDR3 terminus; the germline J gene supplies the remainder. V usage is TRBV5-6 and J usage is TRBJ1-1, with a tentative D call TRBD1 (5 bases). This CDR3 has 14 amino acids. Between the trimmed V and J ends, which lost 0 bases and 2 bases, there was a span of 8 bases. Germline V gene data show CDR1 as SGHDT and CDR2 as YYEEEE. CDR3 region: CASSLVWGNTEAFF. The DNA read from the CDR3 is TGTGCCAGCAGCTTGGTATGGGGCAACACTGAA.

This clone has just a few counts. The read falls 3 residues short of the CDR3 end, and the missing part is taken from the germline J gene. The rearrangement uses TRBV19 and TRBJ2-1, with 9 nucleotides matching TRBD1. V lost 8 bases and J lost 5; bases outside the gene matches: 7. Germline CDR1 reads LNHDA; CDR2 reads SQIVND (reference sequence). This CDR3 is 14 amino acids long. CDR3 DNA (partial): TGTGCCAGTTGGGGACAGGGAGGAAACAATGAG. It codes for CASWGQGGNNE. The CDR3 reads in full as CASWGQGGNNEQFF.